A selection of T cell receptor beta chains follows, all from one sample in a study of T cell repertoires in cytomegalovirus infection. MiXCR, applied by TCRdb to the reads, yields one record per CDR3 protein. The table lists fewer than 550,000 distinct CDR3 sequences, 10% to 12% of them singletons, with more than 8.5% in the top ten. The sequenced sample consisted of PBMCs. Every receptor here comes from a human donor in good health (CMV status not recorded). Some clones in this sample may be carry-over from other donors' samples. Each CDR3 is given with its conserved first and last residue. A D gene is named only where the DNA matches it firmly. Clone sizes are given selectively: once, few, many, or a class where the clone is expanded.

J | D | V | size | DNA | CDR3
TRBJ2-7 | . | TRBV7-8 | many | TGTGCCAGCAGCTCCTCAATCTACGAGCAGTACTTC | CASSSSIYEQYF
TRBJ1-2 | . | TRBV5-4 | . | TGTGCCAGCAGGGTGGGGGTAGACTATGGCTACACCTTC | CASRVGVDYGYTF
TRBJ1-2 | . | TRBV7-2 | few | TGTGCCAGCAGCTTATTAACGACAGACTATGGCTACACCTTC | CASSLLTTDYGYTF
TRBJ2-5 | TRBD2 | TRBV10-3 | . | TGTGCCACCAGACGGGAGGGAGAGACCCAGTACTTC | CATRREGETQYF
TRBJ2-5 | TRBD1 | TRBV14 | many | TGTGCCAGCAGCCATGACAGGGAAGAGACCCAGTACTTC | CASSHDREETQYF
TRBJ2-3 | . | TRBV20-1 | . | TGCAGTGCTAGGGGAATGGGCCGGAAAGATACGCAGTATTTT | CSARGMGRKDTQYF
TRBJ2-1 | . | TRBV7-2 | many | TGTGCCAGCAGCTTAGCTGGTTTGTCGTACAATGAGCAGTTCTTC | CASSLAGLSYNEQFF
TRBJ2-7 | . | TRBV19 | many | TGTGCCAGTAGTCTCCGGGAGAGGTCCTACGAGCAGTACTTC | CASSLRERSYEQYF
TRBJ1-1 | . | TRBV29-1 | many | TGCAGCTCTTTCGGGGAGCTGAACACTGAAGCTTTCTTT | CSSFGELNTEAFF
TRBJ2-7 | TRBD2 | TRBV20-1 | . | TGCAGTGCTAGAGATCAGGGGACTAGTGATCCCGAGCAGTACTTC | CSARDQGTSDPEQYF
TRBJ1-6 | . | TRBV12-3/TRBV12-4 | many | TGTGCCAGCAGTTATACCGGGACTGCAGTATTT | CASSYTGTAVF
TRBJ1-1 | . | TRBV5-1 | . | TGCGCCAGCCGAAGCGGGGATGGAACTGAAGCTTTCTTT | CASRSGDGTEAFF
TRBJ2-5 | TRBD1 | TRBV19 | . | TGTGCCAGTACCGGACAGGGAGAGACCCAGTACTTC | CASTGQGETQYF
TRBJ2-1 | . | TRBV30 | few | TGTGCCTGGAGGGGAAGTTTTTACAATGAGCAGTTCTTC | CAWRGSFYNEQFF
TRBJ2-5 | . | TRBV7-6 | many | TGTGCCAGCAGCTTAAACCAGCAGGAGACCCAGTACTTC | CASSLNQQETQYF
TRBJ2-5 | . | TRBV11-3 | many | TGTGCCAGCAGCTTGACCCTGAGGGAGACCCAGTACTTC | CASSLTLRETQYF
TRBJ1-1 | TRBD1 | TRBV12-5 | many | TGTGCTAGTGGTTTGTGGGGGACAGGGAGTACTGAAGCTTTCTTT | CASGLWGTGSTEAFF
TRBJ2-1 | . | TRBV7-4 | . | TGTGCCAGCAGCCCGGGGGAGGTAGACAATGAGCAGTTCTTC | CASSPGEVDNEQFF
TRBJ2-7 | TRBD1 | TRBV7-2 | many | TGTGCCAGCAGCTCGACAGGGGACGAGCAGTACTTC | CASSSTGDEQYF
TRBJ2-1 | TRBD2 | TRBV5-5 | . | TGTGCCAGCAGGATCTGGACTAGCGGGGGCGATGAGCAGTTCTTC | CASRIWTSGGDEQFF
TRBJ2-1 | . | TRBV7-9 | many | TGTGCCAGCAGCCTCCCGCTGTCGGTTTGGGAGCAGTTCTTC | CASSLPLSVWEQFF
TRBJ2-1 | . | TRBV5-4 | many | TGTGCCAGCAGCTTGGCACAGTTTAGTGAGCAGTTCTTC | CASSLAQFSEQFF
TRBJ2-7 | . | TRBV28 | . | TGTGCCAGCAGTTCGATCAGGGTGGACCAGTACTTC | CASSSIRVDQYF
TRBJ2-5 | . | TRBV12-3/TRBV12-4 | many | TGTGCCAGCAGTCGTAAAGAGACCCAGTACTTC | CASSRKETQYF
TRBJ1-6 | . | TRBV6-1 | many | TGTGCCAGCAGTGAACAGGTCGGCTCCTATAATTCACCCCTCCACTTT | CASSEQVGSYNSPLHF
TRBJ2-3 | TRBD2 | TRBV20-1 | many | TGCAGTGCTAGAGTGGAGCGGGGGGTCAGCACAGATACGCAGTATTTT | CSARVERGVSTDTQYF
TRBJ1-1 | . | TRBV12-5 | few | TGTGCTAGTGCCTTAACTGGGGGCACTGAAGCTTTCTTT | CASALTGGTEAFF
TRBJ2-7 | . | TRBV12-3/TRBV12-4 | many | TGTGCCAGCAGTTTAACTGGCGGCCCCTGGAAGGACGAGCAGTACTTC | CASSLTGGPWKDEQYF
TRBJ2-7 | . | TRBV12-3/TRBV12-4 | . | TGTGCCAGCAGTTTTTCCCCGGGAGAGCAGTACTTC | CASSFSPGEQYF
TRBJ1-2 | . | TRBV20-1 | few | TGCAGTGCTAGGGTGGGGGACTATGGCTACACCTTC | CSARVGDYGYTF
TRBJ2-3 | TRBD1 | TRBV28 | many | TGTGCCACCCGGGACAGGGGGACAGATACGCAGTATTTT | CATRDRGTDTQYF
TRBJ2-5 | . | TRBV4-1 | few | TGTGCCAGCAGCCAAGATTCAGGGAACCAAGAGACCCAGTACTTC | CASSQDSGNQETQYF
TRBJ1-5 | . | TRBV7-9 | many | TGTGCCAGCAGCCAGGACGGCCCCAATCAGCCCCAGCATTTT | CASSQDGPNQPQHF
TRBJ1-6 | . | TRBV6-6 | many | TGTGCCAGCGGCCGGGCCCAAACGGGGTCACCCCTCCACTTT | CASGRAQTGSPLHF
TRBJ1-6 | TRBD1 | TRBV5-1 | many | TGCGCCAGCAGCTCGGACAGGGATTCACCCCTCCACTTT | CASSSDRDSPLHF
TRBJ1-2 | TRBD1 | TRBV28 | . | TGTGCCAGCAGTTCCCCGGGACAGATAACCTATGGCTACACCTTC | CASSSPGQITYGYTF